The 31 T cell receptor beta chains below all came from one sample that was sequenced in a study of breast tumors, draining lymph nodes, adjacent tissues. Via MiXCR, TCRdb re-called the multiplex PCR reads, giving one row per CDR3 protein. The profile shows 270,000 or so distinct CDR3 sequences, 30% of them singletons. Breast cancer patients provided tissue from their axillary draining lymph nodes. Sequencing input: axillary lymph node tissue. These receptors came from a female donor with breast cancer. Some clones in this sample may be carry-over from other donors' samples.

Many counts were recorded for this clonotype. This sequence joins TRBV7-6 and TRBJ2-1; D may be TRBD2 (6 bases). Germline assignment: CDR1 SGHVS and CDR2 FNYEAQ. The CDR3 loop spans 12 amino acids. The V end was cut by 2 bases, the J end by 9 bases, with 8 bases between. CDR3 sequence: CASSLWRGEQFF. The CDR3 nucleotides are TGTGCCAGCAGCTTATGGAGGGGTGAGCAGTTCTTC.

This CDR3 reads CAWSRAGVGNTIYF. The CDR3 DNA reads TGTGCCTGGAGCCGCGCGGGGGTGGGAAACACCATATATTTT. The chain employs TRBV30 and TRBJ1-3, with D perhaps matching TRBD1 (5 bases). This CDR3 comprises 14 residues. Trimming pared 3 bases from V and 4 bases from J, leaving 13 bases between. Looked up from germline, CDR1 is GTSNPN and CDR2 is SVGIG (reference sequence).

This clonotype was counted ten times or more. The chain combines TRBV19 with TRBJ2-1; 8 nucleotides match TRBD2. The junction had 5 bases not matched to a gene; V was cut back by 5 bases and J by 2 bases. The CDR3 totals 15 residues. Germline V lookup: CDR1 LNHDA, CDR2 SQIVND (reference sequence). This CDR3 reads CASSLGLVPYNEQFF. The DNA of the CDR3 is TGTGCCAGTAGTTTGGGACTAGTCCCCTACAATGAGCAGTTCTTC. The entire variable domain, with the rest obtained from reference TRBV19 and TRBJ2-1, is as follows: DGGITQSPKYLFRKEGQNVTLSCEQNLNHDAMYWYRQDPGQGLRLIYYSQIVNDFQKGDIAEGYSVSREKKESFPLTVTSAQKNPTAFYLCASSLGLVPYNEQFFGPGTRLTVL.

This clonotype was seen many times. This rearrangement joins TRBV11-2 to TRBJ2-7, with TRBD2 as a possible D gene (5 bases). Looked up from germline, CDR1 is SGHAT and CDR2 is FQNNGV. The CDR3 covers 14 residues. V shed 5 bases and J shed 2 bases, with 13 bases lying between them. The CDR3 protein is CASSPQLVTYEQYF. CDR3 sequence (DNA): TGTGCCAGCAGCCCACAACTAGTTACCTACGAGCAGTACTTC.

As to this clonotype: A much larger clone lies a single base off, so this may be a read error. This sequence joins TRBV20-1 and TRBJ2-1; D is unresolved. The CDR3 extends over 16 amino acids. Trimming stripped 5 bases from V and 4 bases from J, with 21 bases between. In germline, CDR1 is DFQATT, CDR2 SNEGSKA (reference sequence). The DNA of the CDR3 is TGCAGTGCTCCCCGCCCTACTCAGTCGGCTTACAATGAGCAGTTCTTC. This encodes CSAPRPTQSAYNEQFF.

On this clonotype: Given a much more abundant clone one base away, this may be a read error. The chain has TRBV3-1 and TRBJ1-5; D is unresolved. The germline CDR1 and CDR2 sequences are LGHDT and YNNKEL (reference sequence). Trimming cost V 1 base and J 5 bases, with 9 bases left between them. The CDR3 spans 14 residues. The CDR3 loop reads CASSQAVDDQPQHF. Here the CDR3 DNA reads TGTGCCAGCAGCCAAGCGGTGGACGATCAGCCCCAGCATTTT.

This clonotype was recorded at least ten times. The chain is built from TRBV12-3 or TRBV12-4 and TRBJ2-1, with D possibly being TRBD2 (6 bases). The CDR3 length is 12 residues. V gave up 6 bases and J gave up 10 bases, with 13 bases separating them. CDR3 residues: CASSRVGGEQFF. For the CDR3, the DNA is TGTGCCAGCAGCCGTGTTGGGGGGGAGCAGTTCTTC.

To note about this clonotype: This may stem from a read error, because a much larger clone lies one nucleotide away. The CDR3 does not close with the conserved phenylalanine or tryptophan, likely indicating a read error. This chain uses TRBV19 with TRBJ2-7, with D maybe TRBD2 (6 bases). V was pared by 3 bases and J by 2 bases, with 11 bases between. The CDR3 sequence is 14 residues long. CDR1 and CDR2 from the germline V gene are LNHDA and SQIVND (reference sequence). The CDR3 loop reads CASSMGDSAYEQYS. The CDR3 nucleotides read TGTGCCAGTAGTATGGGGGACTCCGCCTACGAGCAGTACTCC.

This chain joins TRBV3-1 and TRBJ1-2, with D possibly TRBD1 on 6 matching bases. V was shortened by 5 bases and J by 10 bases, with 14 bases between the two germline ends. Germline V CDR1 and CDR2: LGHDT, YNNKEL (reference sequence). The CDR3 is 12 residues long. The CDR3 region is CASSLQRGDYTF. CDR3 bases: TGTGCCAGCAGCTTACAGAGGGGGGACTACACCTTC.

This clonotype was found many times. The V and J genes are TRBV20-1 and TRBJ2-7; weak D call: TRBD2 (6 bases). Germline-derived CDR1 and CDR2 are DFQATT and SNEGSKA (reference sequence). The CDR3 spans 15 residues. The ends were cut back, 2 bases at V and 0 bases at J, with 14 bases in the middle. CDR3 coding DNA: TGCAGTGCTAGATATTCGGAGGGATTCTCCTACGAGCAGTACTTC. It codes for CSARYSEGFSYEQYF.

This clonotype was detected only a few times. A much bigger clone sits one base away, suggesting this may be a read error. The chain couples TRBV5-5 to TRBJ1-2, with D possibly matching TRBD1 (6 bases). The CDR3 is 17 residues long. Germline CDR1 and CDR2: SGHKS and YYEKEE (reference sequence). Trimming removed 3 bases at V and 8 bases at J, with 26 bases between. The CDR3 is CASSSRDTEGAGGGYTF. The DNA of the CDR3 is TGTGCCAGCAGCTCCCGGGACACGGAAGGGGCTGGAGGCGGCTACACCTTC.

This chain uses TRBV19 with TRBJ1-5, with 9 bases matching TRBD1. CDR3 length equals 12 residues. CDR1 is LNHDA, CDR2 SQIVND, per germline (reference sequence). The CDR3 DNA is TGTGCTAACCGACAGGGGGATCAGCCCCAGCATTTT. It specifies CANRQGDQPQHF.

As for this clonotype: A much larger clone lies one base from this, so it may be a read error. The V and J genes are TRBV19 and TRBJ2-1; 8 bases match TRBD2. There are 12 residues in the CDR3. Germline CDR1 is LNHDA and CDR2 is SQIVND (reference sequence). The CDR3 bases are TGTGCCAGTAGTTACGGGGGGGGTGAGCGGTTCTTC. It encodes CASSYGGGERFF.

This clonotype was seen ten or more times. The chain links TRBV12-3 or TRBV12-4 to TRBJ2-6; D gene ambiguous. The CDR3 extends over 13 amino acids. V lost 3 bases to trimming and J lost 7 bases, with 7 bases between them. The CDR3 DNA sequence: TGTGCCAGCAGTTTGATCCGCGCCAACGTCCTGACTTTC. This gives the protein CASSLIRANVLTF.

There are many counts of this clonotype. The rearrangement joins TRBV9 to TRBJ2-2, with D possibly matching TRBD2 (5 bases). V gave up 0 bases and J gave up 3 bases, with 15 bases separating them. Germline lookup yields CDR1 SGDLS and CDR2 YYNGEE. The CDR3 is 17 amino acids. In DNA form, the CDR3 reads TGTGCCAGCAGCGTAGTCCCAGGACTCGAAGACACCGGGGAGCTGTTTTTT. Amino acid sequence: CASSVVPGLEDTGELFF. Full variable domain (missing parts from reference TRBV9 and TRBJ2-2): DSGVTQTPKHLITATGQRVTLRCSPRSGDLSVYWYQQSLDQGLQFLIQYYNGEERAKGNILERFSAQQFPDLHSELNLSSLELGDSALYFCASSVVPGLEDTGELFFGEGSRLTVL.

A few counts support this clonotype. The chain couples TRBV18 to TRBJ1-6; D may be TRBD1 (6 bases). The length of the CDR3 is 18 residues. Germline CDR1 KGHSH, CDR2 LQKENI. Trimming took off 1 base at V and 1 base at J, with 14 bases between the two ends. This chain's CDR3 is CASSPLFTGSSYNSPLHF. CDR3 DNA sequence: TGTGCCAGCTCACCACTCTTTACAGGGAGTTCCTATAATTCACCCCTCCACTTT.

This clonotype has at least ten counts. The chain couples TRBV14 to TRBJ2-5; D is undetermined. CDR1 and CDR2 from the germline V gene are SGHDN and FVKESK. This CDR3 is built from 14 residues. V was cut by 4 bases and J by 5 bases, with 14 bases left in between. In DNA form, the CDR3 reads TGTGCCAGCAGCCTCGGCCCAGGCCGGGAGACCCAGTACTTC. The encoded protein is CASSLGPGRETQYF.

This clonotype was recorded a few times. The rearrangement joins TRBV18 to TRBJ2-7; D perhaps matches TRBD2 (6 bases). Looked up from germline, CDR1 is KGHSH and CDR2 is LQKENI. The CDR3 is 14 amino acids. Trimming took 4 bases from V and 2 from J, leaving 12 bases between them. The CDR3 here is CASSLTSSAYEQYF. The CDR3 nucleotides read TGTGCCAGCTCACTGACTAGTTCAGCCTACGAGCAGTACTTC.

This clonotype was recorded a few times. V is TRBV28 and J is TRBJ2-7; 7 positions agree with TRBD1. V gave up 10 bases and J gave up 2 bases; unmatched junction bases: 5. The germline CDR1 and CDR2 sequences are MDHEN and SYDVKM. This CDR3 region has 12 residues. CDR3 in DNA: TGTGCCATCGGGACAGAGGCCTACGAGCAGTACTTC. Its protein product is CAIGTEAYEQYF.

The chain couples TRBV25-1 to TRBJ2-7; 7 bases line up with TRBD2. Trimming took 0 bases from V and 4 from J; bases not matched to a gene: 15. The germline V gene has CDR1 MGHDK and CDR2 SYGVNS. The CDR3 runs to 18 residues. CDR3 coding DNA: TGTGCCAGCAGTGAATATTGGCGGTCGGCTAGCGGTTCTTACGAGCAGTACTTC. This sequence encodes CASSEYWRSASGSYEQYF.

DNA for the CDR3: TGTGCCAGCAGCGGACAGGGGGACTACGTCCTGACTTTC. It specifies CASSGQGDYVLTF. This rearrangement joins TRBV9 to TRBJ2-6; 9 positions match TRBD1. CDR3 length: 13 residues. Looked up from germline, CDR1 is SGDLS and CDR2 is YYNGEE. V trimming: 3 bases; J trimming: 11 bases; junction bases outside the gene matches: 3.

This clonotype was found many times. The gene calls are TRBV10-3 and TRBJ2-7; 11 bases are a match to TRBD2. V shed 6 bases and J 6 bases; nucleotides not matched to a gene: 7. The V gene's germline CDR1 is ENHRY and CDR2 SYGVKD. The CDR3 sequence is 14 residues long. As DNA, the CDR3 is TGTGCCATCAGCATGGGGACTAGCGGCAGCGAGCAGTACTTC. This codes for CAISMGTSGSEQYF.

This clonotype was detected ten times or more. The V and J genes are TRBV20-1 and TRBJ2-2; D is possibly TRBD2 (6 bases). Germline CDR1 DFQATT, CDR2 SNEGSKA (reference sequence). The CDR3 contains 13 residues. The V end lost 5 bases, the J end lost 3 bases, and 10 bases lay between the germline ends. CDR3 region: CSARGRHTGELFF. The CDR3 nucleotides are TGCAGTGCTCGGGGGAGGCACACCGGGGAGCTGTTTTTT.

In DNA form, the CDR3 reads TGTGCCAGCAGCTCTCCTAGACTAGCGGGGTACAATGAGCAGTTCTTC. Translated, it gives CASSSPRLAGYNEQFF. The chain carries TRBV5-4 and TRBJ2-1; 11 positions agree with TRBD2. In germline, CDR1 is SGHNT, CDR2 YYREEE (reference sequence). Losses at the gene ends were 3 bases for V and 4 bases for J; bases not matched to a gene: 6. This CDR3 has 16 residues.

Details on this clonotype: This may stem from a read error, because a much larger clone lies one nucleotide away. This sequence joins TRBV12-3 or TRBV12-4 and TRBJ2-3; the D is unclear. This CDR3 contains 13 residues. V lost 10 bases, J lost 2 bases, and 13 bases lay in between. The CDR3 loop is CATAHGATDTQYF. Here the CDR3 DNA reads TGTGCCACCGCCCACGGTGCCACAGATACGCAGTATTTT.

This clonotype was observed many times. The chain is built from TRBV19 and TRBJ2-7; D is undetermined. The length of the CDR3 is 13 residues. V lost 11 bases, J lost 2 bases, and 16 bases lay in between. Per the germline V gene, CDR1 is LNHDA and CDR2 is SQIVND (reference sequence). The CDR3 region has the DNA TGTGCCCCTAATATGCGGTACGCCTACGAGCAGTACTTC. Translated: CAPNMRYAYEQYF.

This clonotype has ten or more counts. The chain employs TRBV6-5 and TRBJ2-1; 9 bases line up with TRBD2. Germline assignment: CDR1 MNHEY and CDR2 SVGAGI. V lost 9 bases to trimming and J lost 8 bases; unmatched junction nucleotides: 11. The CDR3 runs 14 residues. This chain's CDR3 is CASFGGGRAHEQFF. The CDR3 region has the DNA TGTGCCAGTTTTGGCGGCGGGAGGGCGCATGAGCAGTTCTTC.

This clonotype occurred many times. The chain recombines TRBV5-6 with TRBJ2-2; TRBD1 might be the D (6 bases). Germline V gene sequence: CDR1 SGHDT, CDR2 YYEEEE. V lost 1 base and J lost 4, with 11 bases in between. This CDR3 contains 15 residues. CDR3 protein: CASSLHGQTTGELFF. CDR3 nucleotide sequence: TGTGCCAGCAGCTTGCACGGACAGACCACCGGGGAGCTGTTTTTT.

This clonotype was detected ten times or more. The rearrangement links TRBV15 to TRBJ2-2; D tentatively fits TRBD1 or TRBD2 (6 bases each). Trimming left V 1 base short and J 5 bases short, with 14 bases between. This CDR3 region has 16 residues. In germline, CDR1 is LNHNV, CDR2 YYDKDF (reference sequence). CDR3 DNA sequence: TGTGCCACCAGCAGAGGGAGGACGGGGGCAACCGGGGAGCTGTTTTTT. It codes for CATSRGRTGATGELFF.

This clonotype showed up many times. The V gene is TRBV12-3 or TRBV12-4, the J gene TRBJ2-2; a weak D match, TRBD2 (6 bases). V gave up 6 bases and J gave up 4 bases, with 12 bases separating them. There are 14 residues in the CDR3. CDR3 sequence (DNA): TGTGCCAGCAGCTCGCGGGGCGGCACCGGGGAGCTGTTTTTT. It is translated as CASSSRGGTGELFF.

Only a few counts were recorded for this clonotype. The rearrangement uses TRBV6-5 and TRBJ2-1, with 8 bases that match TRBD2. The CDR3 is 15 residues long. Trimming at V came to 11 bases and at J to 1 base, leaving 10 bases not matched to a gene. CDR1 is MNHEY, CDR2 SVGAGI, per germline. The CDR3 DNA is TGTGCCGCAAGACAAAGCGGGGGTTCCTACAATGAGCAGTTCTTC. The encoded protein is CAARQSGGSYNEQFF.